The clone carrying this TCR beta chain was counted a few times. What it recognizes is unknown. The data derive from a study of T cells in Graves' hyperthyroidism and ophthalmopathy. Notes on the study in general: The model made its ophthalmopathy prediction, and onset followed a median approximately 6.5 months later. Most expanded thyroid clonotypes above 0.001 recurred in blood.

The ends were cut back, 1 base at V and 3 bases at J, with 12 bases in the middle. CDR1 is MNHEY and CDR2 is SVGEGT in the germline V gene. The CDR3 loop spans 15 amino acids. In the ophthalmopathy cohort, Clinical Activity Score was at least 3, NOSPECS grade at least 4, and duration under 3 months. Isolation of PBMCs was performed on 8.5 to 10 ml fresh peripheral blood. It was RNA transcripts that yielded the amplified TCR beta CDR3 regions. Initially, a first-round RT-PCR of the TCR CDR3 employed the HTBI primer set. TCRdb passed the multiplex PCR reads through MiXCR, listing each CDR3 protein once. The table includes roughly 600,000 distinct CDR3 sequences, roughly 15% detected once.

This clonotype was sampled from a woman aged 45-59 years with Graves' ophthalmopathy. This chain connects TRBV6-2 or TRBV6-3 to TRBJ1-1, with D tentatively TRBD1 (5 bases). Sequencing was done on a sample of blood. CDR3 in DNA: TGTGCCAGCAGTTACTTGCAAGACAGTTACACTGAAGCTTTCTTT. This encodes CASSYLQDSYTEAFF.